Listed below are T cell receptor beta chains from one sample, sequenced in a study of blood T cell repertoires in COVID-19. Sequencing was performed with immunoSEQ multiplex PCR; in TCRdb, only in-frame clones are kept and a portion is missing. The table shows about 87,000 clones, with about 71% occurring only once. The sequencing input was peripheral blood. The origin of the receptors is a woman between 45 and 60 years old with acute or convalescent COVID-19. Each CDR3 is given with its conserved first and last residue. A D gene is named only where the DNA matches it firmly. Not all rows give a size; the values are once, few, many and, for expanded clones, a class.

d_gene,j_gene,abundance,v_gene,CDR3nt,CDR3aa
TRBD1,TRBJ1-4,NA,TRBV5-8,TGTGCCAGCAGCTCTGGACAGGGGGATAATGAAAAACTGTTTTTT,CASSSGQGDNEKLFF
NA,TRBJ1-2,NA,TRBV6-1,TGTGCCAGCAGTGATCCCTCACAGTCCGCCAACTATGGCTACACCTTC,CASSDPSQSANYGYTF
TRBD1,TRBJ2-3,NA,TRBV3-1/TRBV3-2,TGTGCCAGCAGCGACAGGGGGGCTCCTACGCAGTATTTT,CASSDRGAPTQYF
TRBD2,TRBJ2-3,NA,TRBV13,TGTGCCAGCAGCTTCGGGCGGGAGGGTACGCAGTATTTT,CASSFGREGTQYF
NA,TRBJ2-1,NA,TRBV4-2,TGTGCCAGCAGCCAAAACCGGGATCTGGGGGAGCAGTTCTTC,CASSQNRDLGEQFF
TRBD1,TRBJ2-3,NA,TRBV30,TGTGCCTGGAGTGGGGGACAGGGGTGGCTCGATACGCAGTATTTT,CAWSGGQGWLDTQYF
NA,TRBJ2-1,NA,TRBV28,TGTGCCAGCAGTCCCCAGATATTTTCTAATGAGCAGTTCTTC,CASSPQIFSNEQFF
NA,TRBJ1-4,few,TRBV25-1,TGTGCCAGCAGTGGGGGGCTAACAACTAATGAAAAACTGTTTTTT,CASSGGLTTNEKLFF
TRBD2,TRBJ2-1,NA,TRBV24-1,TGTGCCACCAGTGATTTAAGAACTAGCGGGGGGCCGACTGAGCAGTTCTTC,CATSDLRTSGGPTEQFF
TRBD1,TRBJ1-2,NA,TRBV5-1,TGCGCCAGCAGCCCCGGGACAGGGGCCGTCGTCGGGGGCTATGGCTACACCTTC,CASSPGTGAVVGGYGYTF
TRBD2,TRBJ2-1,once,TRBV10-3,TGTGCCATCAGTGCAGCGGGGGGGGTCAATGAGCAGTTCTTC,CAISAAGGVNEQFF
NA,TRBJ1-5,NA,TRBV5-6,TGTGCCAGCAGCTTTGGGGGGGAAAATCAGCCCCAGCATTTT,CASSFGGENQPQHF
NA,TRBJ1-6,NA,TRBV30,TGTGCCTGGAGTGCGAGTGCGGCCCTTAGTTCACCCCTCCACTTT,CAWSASAALSSPLHF